This T cell receptor (beta chain) came from a study of blood T cell repertoires in COVID-19. Profiling relied on immunoSEQ multiplex PCR, and the TCRdb table lists in-frame clones only, not all of them. The sample contains over 250,000 clones, over 75% of which appear only once. Trimming removed 6 bases at V and 3 bases at J, with 12 bases between. From germline, CDR1 is MNHEY and CDR2 SMNVEV (reference sequence). The CDR3 has 14 residues. Recovery among Cohort 3 donors was established by two negative PCRs, clearance, or symptom resolution. V usage is TRBV27 and J usage is TRBJ2-1; D is uncertain. This clonotype was obtained from a woman aged 25 to 39 who had recovered from COVID-19. The sequenced sample was PBMCs or T cells enriched from blood (not recorded which). CDR3 sequence: CASRVGAFYNEQFF. CDR3 bases: TGTGCCAGCAGGGTAGGAGCCTTCTACAATGAGCAGTTCTTC.